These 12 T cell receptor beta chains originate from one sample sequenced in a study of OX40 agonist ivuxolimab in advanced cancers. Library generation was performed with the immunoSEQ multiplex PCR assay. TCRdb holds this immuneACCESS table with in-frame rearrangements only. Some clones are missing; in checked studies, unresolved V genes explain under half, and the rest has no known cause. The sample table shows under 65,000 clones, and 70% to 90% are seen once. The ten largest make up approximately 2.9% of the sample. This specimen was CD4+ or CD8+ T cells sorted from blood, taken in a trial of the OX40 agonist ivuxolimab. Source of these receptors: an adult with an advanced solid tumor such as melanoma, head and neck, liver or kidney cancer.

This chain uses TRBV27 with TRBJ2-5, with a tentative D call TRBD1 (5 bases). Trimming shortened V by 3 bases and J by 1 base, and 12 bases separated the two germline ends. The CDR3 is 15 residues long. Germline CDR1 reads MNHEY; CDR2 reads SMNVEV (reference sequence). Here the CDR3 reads CASSFPRQGQETQYF. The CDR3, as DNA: TGTGCCAGCAGTTTCCCCCGTCAGGGCCAAGAGACCCAGTACTTC.

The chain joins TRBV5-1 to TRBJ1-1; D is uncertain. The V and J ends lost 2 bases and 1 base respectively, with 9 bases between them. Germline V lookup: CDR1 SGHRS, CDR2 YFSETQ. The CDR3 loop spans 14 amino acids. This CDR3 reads CASSFGSGNTEAFF. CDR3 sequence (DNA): TGCGCCAGCAGCTTCGGAAGCGGGAACACTGAAGCTTTCTTT.

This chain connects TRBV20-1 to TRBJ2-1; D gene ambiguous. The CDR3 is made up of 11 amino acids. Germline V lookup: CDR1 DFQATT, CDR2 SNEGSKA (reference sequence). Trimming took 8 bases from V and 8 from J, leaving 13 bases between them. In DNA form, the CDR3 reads TGCAGTCTAGGCGATTTCCATGAGCAGTTCTTC. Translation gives CSLGDFHEQFF.

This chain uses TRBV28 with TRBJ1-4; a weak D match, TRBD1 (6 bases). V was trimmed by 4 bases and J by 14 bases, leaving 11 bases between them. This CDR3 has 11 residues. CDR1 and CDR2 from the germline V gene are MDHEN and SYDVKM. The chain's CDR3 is CASSSEQGLFF. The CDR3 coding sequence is TGTGCCAGCAGTTCAGAGCAGGGGCTGTTTTTT.

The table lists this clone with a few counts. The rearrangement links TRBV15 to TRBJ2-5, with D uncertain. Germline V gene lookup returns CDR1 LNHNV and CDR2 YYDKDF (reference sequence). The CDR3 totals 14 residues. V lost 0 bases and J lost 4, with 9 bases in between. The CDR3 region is CATSRDRGGETQYF. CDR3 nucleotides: TGTGCCACCAGCAGAGATAGAGGCGGAGAGACCCAGTACTTC.

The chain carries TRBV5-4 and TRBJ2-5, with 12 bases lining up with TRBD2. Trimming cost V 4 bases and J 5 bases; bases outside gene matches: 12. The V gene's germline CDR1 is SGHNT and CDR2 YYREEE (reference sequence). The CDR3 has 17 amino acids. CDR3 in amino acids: CASSLRLAGGPSETQYF. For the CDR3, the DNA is TGTGCCAGCAGCCTGAGGCTAGCGGGGGGGCCGAGTGAGACCCAGTACTTC. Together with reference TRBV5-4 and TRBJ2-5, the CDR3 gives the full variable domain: ETGVTQSPTHLIKTRGQQVTLRCSSQSGHNTVSWYQQALGQGPQFIFQYYREEENGRGNFPPRFSGLQFPNYSSELNVNALELDDSALYLCASSLRLAGGPSETQYFGPGTRLLVL.

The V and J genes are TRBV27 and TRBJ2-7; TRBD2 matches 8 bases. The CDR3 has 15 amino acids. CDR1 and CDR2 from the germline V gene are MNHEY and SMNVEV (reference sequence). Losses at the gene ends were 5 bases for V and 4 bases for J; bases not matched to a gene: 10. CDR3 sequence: CASSPLSGGGYEQYF. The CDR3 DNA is TGTGCCAGCAGTCCCCTATCGGGGGGGGGTTACGAGCAGTACTTC.

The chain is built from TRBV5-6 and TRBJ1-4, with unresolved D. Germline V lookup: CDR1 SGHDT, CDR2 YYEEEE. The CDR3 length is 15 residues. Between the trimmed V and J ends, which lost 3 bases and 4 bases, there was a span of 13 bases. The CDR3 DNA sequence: TGTGCCAGCAGCTCCCGGTCGGGAGGTAATGAAAAACTGTTTTTT. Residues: CASSSRSGGNEKLFF.

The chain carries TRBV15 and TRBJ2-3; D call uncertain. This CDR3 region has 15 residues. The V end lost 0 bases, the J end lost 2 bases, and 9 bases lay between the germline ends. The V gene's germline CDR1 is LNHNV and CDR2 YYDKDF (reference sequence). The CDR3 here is CATSRDDSTTDTQYF. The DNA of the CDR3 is TGTGCCACCAGCAGAGATGACTCGACCACAGATACGCAGTATTTT.

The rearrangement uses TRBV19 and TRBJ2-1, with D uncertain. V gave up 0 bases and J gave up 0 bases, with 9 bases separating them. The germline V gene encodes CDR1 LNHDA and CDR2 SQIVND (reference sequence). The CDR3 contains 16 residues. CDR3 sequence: CASSIDRPSSYNEQFF. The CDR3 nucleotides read TGTGCCAGTAGTATAGACAGGCCGAGCTCCTACAATGAGCAGTTCTTC.

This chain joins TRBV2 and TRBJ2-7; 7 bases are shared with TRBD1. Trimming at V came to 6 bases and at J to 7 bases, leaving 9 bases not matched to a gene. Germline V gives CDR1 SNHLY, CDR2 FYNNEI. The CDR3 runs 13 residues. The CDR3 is CASSDWTGQEQYF. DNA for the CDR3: TGTGCCAGCAGCGACTGGACAGGTCAGGAGCAGTACTTC.

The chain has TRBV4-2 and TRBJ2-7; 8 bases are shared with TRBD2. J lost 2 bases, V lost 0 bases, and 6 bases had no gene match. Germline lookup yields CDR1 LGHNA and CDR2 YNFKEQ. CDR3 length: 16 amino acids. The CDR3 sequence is CASSQDLAGGTYEQYF. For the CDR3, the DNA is TGTGCCAGCAGCCAAGACCTAGCGGGCGGGACCTACGAGCAGTACTTC.